The 30 T cell receptor beta chains given below trace back to one sample, sequenced in a study of radiotherapy plus CTLA-4 blockade in lung cancer. Some clones are missing from TCRdb's copy, which holds only in-frame ones; the method was immunoSEQ multiplex PCR. The sample gives fewer than 90,000 clones, roughly four fifths of which show up once; 0.82% is in the top ten. The sequencing here drew on peripheral blood, taken from a patient treated with radiotherapy plus ipilimumab. These receptors were obtained from a human donor with non-small cell lung cancer who had stable disease on radiotherapy plus ipilimumab.

The chain recombines TRBV18 with TRBJ1-3; D possibly corresponds to TRBD1 (6 bases). The V end was cut by 3 bases, the J end by 7 bases, with 25 bases between. This CDR3 spans 18 amino acids. Germline V gene sequence: CDR1 KGHSH, CDR2 LQKENI. The CDR3 protein is CASSPIQGLMHQANTIYF. CDR3 nucleotide sequence: TGTGCCAGCTCACCTATTCAGGGGTTGATGCATCAGGCGAACACCATATATTTT.

V is TRBV28 and J is TRBJ2-3; maybe TRBD2 (6 bases). The CDR3 is made up of 13 amino acids. Germline assignment: CDR1 MDHEN and CDR2 SYDVKM. V lost 4 bases to trimming and J lost 6 bases, with 11 bases between them. CDR3: CASSYGTSDTQYF. The CDR3 region has the DNA TGTGCCAGCAGTTACGGGACTTCCGATACGCAGTATTTT. The entire variable domain, with the rest obtained from reference TRBV28 and TRBJ2-3, is as follows: DVKVTQSSRYLVKRTGEKVFLECVQDMDHENMFWYRQDPGLGLRLIYFSYDVKMKEKGDIPEGYSVSREKKERFSLILESASTNQTSMYLCASSYGTSDTQYFGPGTRLTVL.

This clone has a handful of counts. The genes are TRBV19 and TRBJ2-2; 7 bases map to TRBD1. CDR1 and CDR2 (germline): LNHDA, SQIVND (reference sequence). This CDR3 is built from 15 residues. The trim removed 9 bases at V and 1 base at J, leaving 8 bases unmatched. CDR3 nucleotide sequence: TGTGCCAGCTGCCTACGACAGGGGAACACCGGGGAGCTGTTTTTT. It is translated as CASCLRQGNTGELFF.

The chain combines TRBV5-5 with TRBJ1-2; no reliable D call. Germline CDR1 reads SGHKS; CDR2 reads YYEKEE (reference sequence). This CDR3 is built from 15 residues. With 0 bases removed from V and 7 bases from J, the gap between germline ends came to 16 bases. CDR3 residues: CASSLAVQDLVGYTF. In nucleotides, the CDR3 is TGTGCCAGCAGCTTGGCGGTGCAGGACCTTGTTGGCTACACCTTC. The complete variable domain, with remaining parts taken from reference TRBV5-5 and TRBJ1-2, reads DAGVTQSPTHLIKTRGQQVTLRCSPISGHKSVSWYQQVLGQGPQFIFQYYEKEERGRGNFPDRFSARQFPNYSSELNVNALLLGDSALYLCASSLAVQDLVGYTFGSGTRLTVV.

The chain links TRBV5-5 to TRBJ2-7; no clear D. The CDR3 covers 15 residues. The ends were cut back, 4 bases at V and 2 bases at J, with 16 bases in the middle. Germline V gives CDR1 SGHKS, CDR2 YYEKEE (reference sequence). CDR3 amino acids: CASSLQPTQAYEQYF. CDR3 bases: TGTGCCAGCAGCCTGCAGCCTACACAAGCCTACGAGCAGTACTTC.

The chain is built from TRBV15 and TRBJ2-5; D may be TRBD1 or TRBD2 (6 bases each). There are 14 residues in the CDR3. The V end lost 5 bases, the J end lost 2 bases, and 12 bases lay between the germline ends. The germline CDR1 and CDR2 sequences are LNHNV and YYDKDF (reference sequence). This CDR3 is CATSLGGTQETQYF. DNA for the CDR3: TGTGCCACCAGCTTAGGAGGGACACAAGAGACCCAGTACTTC.

The table lists this clone with a few counts. CDR3 sequence: CASSPRWSSYEQYF. The CDR3 region has the DNA TGTGCCAGCAGTCCGCGGTGGAGCTCCTACGAGCAGTACTTC. The rearrangement uses TRBV6-5 and TRBJ2-7, with unresolved D. The CDR3 totals 14 residues. The germline CDR1 and CDR2 sequences are MNHEY and SVGAGI. V was clipped by 5 bases and J by 0 bases, with 11 bases between them.

The V call is TRBV27, the J call TRBJ2-3; TRBD1 matches at 9 bases. V shed 2 bases and J 2 bases; nucleotides not matched to a gene: 8. This CDR3 comprises 17 residues. The germline gives CDR1 MNHEY, CDR2 SMNVEV (reference sequence). CDR3 nucleotides: TGTGCCAGCAGTTTAGTAACCGGGACAGGGATCACAGATACGCAGTATTTT. This sequence encodes CASSLVTGTGITDTQYF.

The rearrangement links TRBV7-9 to TRBJ2-7, with 7 bases lining up with TRBD1. Germline values: CDR1 SEHNR, CDR2 FQNEAQ (reference sequence). Unmatched junction bases numbered 6, after V lost 5 bases and J lost 2 bases. The CDR3 covers 14 residues. The CDR3 sequence: CASSTSGTAYEQYF. The CDR3 nucleotides are TGTGCCAGCAGCACCTCCGGGACAGCCTACGAGCAGTACTTC.

The chain joins TRBV30 to TRBJ2-2, with 7 bases fitting TRBD2. Germline V gene data show CDR1 as GTSNPN and CDR2 as SVGIG (reference sequence). V lost 3 bases to trimming and J lost 1 base; unmatched junction nucleotides: 8. CDR3 size: 16 residues. CDR3 bases: TGTGCCTGGAGGGGTGGTTCTAGCGGGAACACCGGGGAGCTGTTTTTT. This encodes CAWRGGSSGNTGELFF.

The rearrangement links TRBV6-1 to TRBJ2-7; 10 bases line up with TRBD2. CDR1 is MNHNS, CDR2 SASEGT, per germline. J lost 0 bases, V lost 4 bases, and 6 bases had no gene match. CDR3 length: 16 amino acids. CDR3 bases: TGTGCCAGCAGTGCTACTAGCGGGGATAGCTCCTACGAGCAGTACTTC. Amino acids: CASSATSGDSSYEQYF.

The V gene is TRBV5-1, the J gene TRBJ2-3; 7 positions agree with TRBD2. V lost 2 bases, J lost 6 bases, and 6 bases stayed unmatched. Germline assignment: CDR1 SGHRS and CDR2 YFSETQ. The CDR3 length is 14 residues. The CDR3 sequence: CASSLGGRRDTQYF. CDR3 DNA: TGCGCCAGCAGCTTAGGCGGGAGAAGGGATACGCAGTATTTT.

This clone was observed a few times. The rearrangement joins TRBV4-2 to TRBJ2-3; 9 nucleotides agree with TRBD2. Trimming took 4 bases from V and 3 from J; bases not matched to a gene: 11. The CDR3 covers 17 residues. CDR1 and CDR2 (germline): LGHNA, YNFKEQ. CDR3 residues: CASSPQGTSGRTDTQYF. The CDR3 nucleotides are TGTGCCAGCAGCCCCCAGGGGACAAGCGGGAGGACAGATACGCAGTATTTT.

The CDR3 here is CASSLGQSPSGNTIYF. CDR3 bases: TGCGCCAGCAGCCTAGGACAGTCCCCTTCTGGAAACACCATATATTTT. The chain uses TRBV5-1 and TRBJ1-3, with D possibly TRBD1 on 6 matching bases. From germline, CDR1 is SGHRS and CDR2 YFSETQ. V lost 4 bases and J lost 1, with 15 bases in between. This CDR3 contains 16 residues. The whole variable domain, filled in from reference TRBV5-1 and TRBJ1-3, reads KAGVTQTPRYLIKTRGQQVTLSCSPISGHRSVSWYQQTPGQGLQFLFEYFSETQRNKGNFPGRFSGRQFSNSRSEMNVSTLELGDSALYLCASSLGQSPSGNTIYFGEGSWLTVV.

The chain joins TRBV7-9 to TRBJ2-7; TRBD2 agrees at 10 bases. V lost 5 bases to trimming and J lost 4 bases; unmatched junction nucleotides: 8. The germline CDR1 and CDR2 sequences are SEHNR and FQNEAQ (reference sequence). This CDR3 has 15 amino acids. The CDR3 is CASSPGLALWYEQYF. CDR3 nucleotides: TGTGCCAGCAGCCCGGGACTAGCGCTCTGGTACGAGCAGTACTTC.

V and J are TRBV30 and TRBJ2-1; TRBD1 is a possible D gene (6 bases). CDR1 is GTSNPN and CDR2 is SVGIG in the germline V gene (reference sequence). This CDR3 comprises 12 residues. V lost 0 bases to trimming and J lost 10 bases, with 10 bases between them. CDR3 coding DNA: TGTGCCTGGAGTGTACAGGGAAAGGAGCAGTTCTTC. The encoded protein is CAWSVQGKEQFF.

The V gene is TRBV7-8, the J gene TRBJ2-1; 11 bases are a match to TRBD1. Germline assignment: CDR1 SGHVS and CDR2 FQNEAQ. CDR3 length: 15 amino acids. Germline trimming cut 1 base from V and 11 bases from J; bases unmatched to any gene: 7. For the CDR3, the DNA is TGTGCCAGCAGCTTAGTCGGGACAGGGGGTACGAAGCAGTTCTTC. Translated: CASSLVGTGGTKQFF.

The J gene is TRBJ2-3, the V gene TRBV9; 8 bases are shared with TRBD2. The CDR3 has 17 amino acids. V shed 2 bases, J shed 4 bases, and the junction held 12 bases outside the gene matches. In germline, CDR1 is SGDLS, CDR2 YYNGEE. CDR3 sequence (DNA): TGTGCCAGCAGCGTGAATAGAGTTCCAGCGGGAGCAGATACGCAGTATTTT. This encodes CASSVNRVPAGADTQYF.

Concerning this clone: At one boundary the junction diverges from the germline segment, which might be a read error. The V gene is TRBV27, the J gene TRBJ1-2; no clear D gene. Germline V gene data show CDR1 as MNHEY and CDR2 as SMNVEV (reference sequence). The CDR3 is 11 amino acids. In DNA, the CDR3 is TGTGCCAGCGGATTTAACCATGGCTACACCTTC. Translating it yields CASGFNHGYTF.

This clone has only one observation. The chain uses TRBV2 and TRBJ2-1; no firm D call. This CDR3 region has 13 residues. From germline, CDR1 is SNHLY and CDR2 FYNNEI. The V gene lost 5 bases and the J gene lost 4 bases, with 9 bases spanning the gap. The CDR3 DNA is TGTGCCAGCAGTACGCCCGTTTACAATGAGCAGTTCTTC. Amino acids: CASSTPVYNEQFF.

This chain connects TRBV28 to TRBJ1-1; D remains unclear. Germline V gene lookup returns CDR1 MDHEN and CDR2 SYDVKM. Trimming cost V 8 bases and J 5 bases, with 15 bases left between them. The CDR3 loop spans 13 amino acids. The chain's CDR3 is CASSKVPRTEAFF. The CDR3 region has the DNA TGTGCCAGCTCTAAGGTACCCAGGACTGAAGCTTTCTTT.

This clone was observed a handful of times. The chain uses TRBV30 and TRBJ2-3; D is possibly TRBD2 (5 bases). Per germline, CDR1 GTSNPN and CDR2 SVGIG (reference sequence). The CDR3 covers 14 residues. Trimming took off 0 bases at V and 1 base at J, with 8 bases between the two ends. The CDR3 loop reads CAWSVAGRTDTQYF. CDR3 DNA sequence: TGTGCCTGGAGTGTCGCGGGCCGCACAGATACGCAGTATTTT.

The V and J genes are TRBV7-6 and TRBJ2-7, with TRBD1 as a possible D gene (6 bases). The CDR3 is 13 residues long. V was cut by 1 base and J by 6 bases, with 10 bases left in between. The V gene's germline CDR1 is SGHVS and CDR2 FNYEAQ. As DNA, the CDR3 is TGTGCCAGCAGCTTAGTCGCCAGGGGCGAGCAGTACTTC. This sequence encodes CASSLVARGEQYF. The full variable domain, in which reference TRBV7-6 and TRBJ2-7 provide the parts outside the CDR3, is GAGVSQSPRYKVTKRGQDVALRCDPISGHVSLYWYRQALGQGPEFLTYFNYEAQQDKSGLPNDRFSAERPEGSISTLTIQRTEQRDSAMYRCASSLVARGEQYFGPGTRLTVT.

The chain is built from TRBV5-4 and TRBJ2-2; 9 positions agree with TRBD1. Per germline, CDR1 SGHNT and CDR2 YYREEE (reference sequence). V shed 4 bases and J 3 bases; nucleotides not matched to a gene: 7. The length of the CDR3 is 16 residues. The CDR3, as DNA: TGTGCCAGCAGCCCGGGACAGGGCTCCTACACCGGGGAGCTGTTTTTT. It translates to CASSPGQGSYTGELFF.

The chain recombines TRBV13 with TRBJ2-1, with unresolved D. The CDR3 consists of 13 residues. Germline CDR1 PRHDT, CDR2 FYEKMQ (reference sequence). The V end was cut by 5 bases, the J end by 8 bases, with 13 bases between. The CDR3 spells CASSPAQVYEQFF. The DNA for the CDR3 is TGTGCCAGCAGCCCCGCTCAAGTATATGAGCAGTTCTTC.

The V call is TRBV2, the J call TRBJ2-3; perhaps TRBD1 as D (6 bases). The CDR3 consists of 15 residues. V was cut by 1 base and J by 8 bases, with 16 bases left in between. Germline loops: CDR1 SNHLY, CDR2 FYNNEI. CDR3 in amino acids: CASSEVRQAAGTQYF. The CDR3 DNA follows: TGTGCCAGCAGTGAAGTGCGACAGGCGGCGGGTACGCAGTATTTT. The full variable domain, its missing parts supplied by reference TRBV2 and TRBJ2-3, is EPEVTQTPSHQVTQMGQEVILRCVPISNHLYFYWYRQILGQKVEFLVSFYNNEISEKSEIFDDQFSVERPDGSNFTLKIRSTKLEDSAMYFCASSEVRQAAGTQYFGPGTRLTVL.

The chain employs TRBV7-9 and TRBJ1-2; 8 bases match TRBD1. Germline V gene data show CDR1 as SEHNR and CDR2 as FQNEAQ (reference sequence). J gave up 4 bases and V 5 bases, and 3 bases lay outside the gene matches. CDR3 length equals 13 residues. DNA for the CDR3: TGTGCCAGCAGCCCCGGACAGGGCTATGGCTACACCTTC. Protein product: CASSPGQGYGYTF.

V gene TRBV18 combines with J gene TRBJ1-5, with D tentatively TRBD1 (6 bases). This CDR3 is built from 18 residues. Germline CDR1 and CDR2: KGHSH and LQKENI. Trimming pared 4 bases from V and 0 bases from J, leaving 19 bases between. The CDR3 nucleotides are TGTGCCAGCTCACTCTGGGGGCAGAGCACTATTAGCAATCAGCCCCAGCATTTT. The encoded protein is CASSLWGQSTISNQPQHF.

The V and J genes are TRBV21-1 and TRBJ2-7; TRBD2 reflects the table's D call only, with no check against the DNA. TRBV21-1 is a documented pseudogene. The CDR3 has 14 amino acids. CDR3 protein: CGCAGTSGRNEQYF. CDR3 nucleotides: TGTGGGTGCGCCGGGACTAGCGGGAGAAACGAGCAGTACTTC.

The chain links TRBV4-2 to TRBJ2-5, with D possibly matching TRBD2 (5 bases). V was clipped by 4 bases and J by 3 bases, with 15 bases between them. Germline V gene lookup returns CDR1 LGHNA and CDR2 YNFKEQ. The CDR3 runs to 15 residues. CDR3 bases: TGTGCCAGCAGCCCGAGCGGAGTAGAGGAAGAGACCCAGTACTTC. It yields the protein CASSPSGVEEETQYF.